This T cell receptor beta chain derives from a study of cytomegalovirus exposure and HLA in healthy donors. The ends lost 2 bases at V and 1 base at J; junction bases unmatched: 4. This CDR3 spans 16 amino acids. Germline V gene sequence: CDR1 MNHNS, CDR2 SASEGT. Study-wide findings and caveats: Further analysis, carried out later, found HLA-associated TCR beta chains more clonally expanded than equally common other chains.

PCR amplification relied on 60 Vbeta primers (plus 13 Jbeta primers). Assay used: immunoSEQ multiplex PCR; TCRdb lists only in-frame clones, some missing. This table has about 200,000 clones, about 88% appearing once. About this clone: What it binds is not known.

The sample consisted of PBMCs. This TCR came from a woman in her 30s in good health and CMV-seronegative. V is TRBV6-1 and J is TRBJ2-3; 9 bases map to TRBD2. The CDR3 protein is CASSERRLAGTDTQYF. In DNA form, the CDR3 reads TGTGCCAGCAGTGAAAGACGACTAGCGGGCACAGATACGCAGTATTTT.